The subject of this entry is one T cell receptor (beta chain). The data are from a study of blood T cell repertoires in COVID-19. Study at large: The United States, Italy and Spain were the sources of the acute and convalescent COVID-19 samples.

Method: immunoSEQ multiplex PCR; TCRdb's copy keeps in-frame clones and lacks some. The table lists about 83,000 clones, roughly four fifths of them singletons. CDR3 length: 13 amino acids. V was shortened by 4 bases and J by 3 bases, with 7 bases between the two germline ends. Germline V lookup: CDR1 LNHDA, CDR2 SQIVND (reference sequence). The TCR originated in an elderly woman with active or convalescent COVID-19. Sequencing input: peripheral blood. The V gene is TRBV19, the J gene TRBJ2-1, with a tentative D call TRBD2 (6 bases). The CDR3 here is CASSRDFYNEQFF. The CDR3, as DNA: TGTGCCAGTAGTAGGGACTTCTACAATGAGCAGTTCTTC.